The TCR beta chain described here comes from a study of Graves' ophthalmopathy and Graves' hyperthyroidism. The authors amplified TCR beta CDR3 regions from RNA transcripts. HTBI-primed first-round RT-PCR preceded second-round multiplex PCR. Via MiXCR, TCRdb re-called the multiplex PCR reads, giving one row per CDR3 protein. The data show roughly 410,000 distinct CDR3 sequences, with less than 20% seen just once and approximately 7% held by the top ten. Broader study findings: The blood repertoire also included most expanded thyroid clonotypes above 0.001 frequency.

Notes on this clonotype: No antigen is known for it. One end of the junction does not line up with germline, which may come from a read error.

This TCR was sampled from a woman between 18 and 29 years old with stable Graves' hyperthyroidism. Sequenced material: peripheral blood.

DNA of the CDR3: TGTGCCAGCAGTGAGACCCCTTTCTACCGGGTAAACTCCGGGGATCTGTTTTTT. The encoded protein is CASSETPFYRVNSGDLFF. This chain links TRBV2 with TRBJ2-2; D might be TRBD2 (5 bases). This CDR3 is built from 18 residues. Germline lookup yields CDR1 SNHLY and CDR2 FYNNEI. The complete variable domain, with remaining parts taken from reference TRBV2 and TRBJ2-2, reads EPEVTQTPSHQVTQMGQEVILRCVPISNHLYFYWYRQILGQKVEFLVSFYNNEISEKSEIFDDQFSVERPDGSNFTLKIRSTKLEDSAMYFCASSETPFYRVNSGDLFFGEGSRLTVL.